The clone carrying this T cell receptor (beta chain) was picked up a small number of times. Extracted from the samples, RNA was reverse transcribed into cDNA to serve as the sequencing template. Sequenced by immunoSEQ multiplex PCR; TCRdb stores in-frame clones only, minus some. The sample records about 150,000 clones, around 55% being singletons. The data originate from a study of CD8+ T cells in alopecia areata. Individuals with alopecia areata gave both lesional scalp punch biopsies and peripheral blood for collection. Per germline, CDR1 LGHNA and CDR2 YSLEER. CDR3 length: 13 residues. J lost 7 bases, V lost 4 bases, and 4 bases had no gene match.

Sequenced material: CD8+ T cells sorted from blood, taken at week 0. V usage is TRBV4-3 and J usage is TRBJ1-1; 9 bases line up with TRBD1. The TCR was taken from a human donor with alopecia areata. The DNA of the CDR3 is TGCGCCAGCAGCCTACAGGGGGCGAGTGAAGCTTTCTTT. Amino acid sequence: CASSLQGASEAFF.